The 16 T cell receptor beta chains given below trace back to one sample, sequenced in a study of naive and memory T cell subsets. Study findings and constraints: Possibly reflecting memory cells re-expressing CD45RA, a few larger clonotypes occurred in naive repertoires, especially CD8.

Their recognized antigens are unknown. Both TRBC1 and TRBC2 were covered by a beta constant-region primer of two equimolar oligonucleotides. Nested alpha and beta constant-region primers with the SP2 primer drove four PCR rounds on ligated cDNA. TCRdb redid the calling of the UMI-ligation and nested PCR reads with MiXCR, one entry per CDR3 protein. This table holds approximately 150,000 distinct CDR3 sequences, about 20% found once. Material: naive CD4+ T cells from blood. Receptor source: a human donor in good health.

CDR3 nucleotide sequence: TGCGCCAGCAGCCTTGGGACAGGAGCCTCTGGGGCCAACGTCCTGACTTTC. It yields the protein CASSLGTGASGANVLTF. The chain carries TRBV4-1 and TRBJ2-6, with 8 nucleotides matching TRBD1. The CDR3 has 17 amino acids. Per germline, CDR1 MGHRA and CDR2 YSYEKL. Unmatched junction bases numbered 5, after V lost 4 bases and J lost 0 bases.

This clonotype was observed a few times. The chain uses TRBV15 and TRBJ2-7; D unresolved. The CDR3 totals 15 residues. Germline V gene sequence: CDR1 LNHNV, CDR2 YYDKDF (reference sequence). Trimming pared 0 bases from V and 3 bases from J, leaving 12 bases between. Written as DNA, the CDR3 is TGTGCCACCAGCAGAGATGGTTACAGCCGCTACGAGCAGTACTTC. It yields the protein CATSRDGYSRYEQYF.

The rearrangement joins TRBV12-3 or TRBV12-4 to TRBJ2-4; maybe TRBD1 (5 bases). The CDR3 extends over 14 amino acids. The V end was cut by 6 bases, the J end by 0 bases, with 9 bases between. The CDR3 DNA sequence: TGTGCCAGCAGGACAGCGCTAGCCAAAAACATTCAGTACTTC. As protein: CASRTALAKNIQYF.

This clonotype has a handful of counts. The chain employs TRBV2 and TRBJ2-1, with D possibly being TRBD1 (6 bases). This CDR3 is 14 amino acids long. V was trimmed by 8 bases and J by 0 bases, leaving 11 bases between them. CDR1 SNHLY and CDR2 FYNNEI come from the germline V gene. CDR3: CASETGFSYNEQFF. The CDR3, as DNA: TGTGCCAGCGAAACAGGGTTCTCCTACAATGAGCAGTTCTTC.

The chain carries TRBV7-8 and TRBJ1-3; D remains unclear. CDR1 is SGHVS, CDR2 FQNEAQ, per germline. The V and J ends lost 4 bases and 0 bases respectively, with 13 bases between them. The CDR3 runs to 16 residues. The CDR3 nucleotides read TGTGCCAGCAGCTCTACCATAACTCTCTCTGGAAACACCATATATTTT. It translates to CASSSTITLSGNTIYF.

This chain joins TRBV4-1 and TRBJ2-1, with 7 bases identical to TRBD2. Germline-derived CDR1 and CDR2 are MGHRA and YSYEKL. This CDR3 has 16 residues. V lost 4 bases, J lost 9 bases, and 15 bases stayed unmatched. The CDR3 protein is CASSPVRDYPSGEQFF. CDR3 nucleotides: TGCGCCAGCAGCCCGGTCCGGGACTATCCTAGTGGTGAGCAGTTCTTC.

In the case of this clonotype: A read error may produce the germline difference seen at one junction end. The genes are TRBV12-3 or TRBV12-4 and TRBJ2-5; TRBD1 matches at 8 bases. This CDR3 comprises 13 residues. The CDR3 spells CASSLRTGYRGDF. In nucleotides, the CDR3 is TGTGCCAGCAGTTTAAGGACAGGGTATAGGGGAGACTTC.

This clonotype was seen more than once but under ten times. DNA of the CDR3: TGTGCCAGCAGTGTCTGGGCCACTAATCTCTACGAGCAGTACTTC. Residues: CASSVWATNLYEQYF. This chain joins TRBV28 and TRBJ2-7; D ambiguous. The V gene lost 5 bases and the J gene lost 3 bases, with 17 bases spanning the gap. There are 15 residues in the CDR3. Germline assignment: CDR1 MDHEN and CDR2 SYDVKM.

This clonotype was counted a few times. This chain uses TRBV12-3 or TRBV12-4 with TRBJ2-1; the match to TRBD1 covers 9 bases. This CDR3 contains 16 residues. V lost 2 bases, J lost 6 bases, and 8 bases stayed unmatched. The CDR3 nucleotides are TGTGCCAGCAGTTTAATGATGACAGGGGGAACCAATGAGCAGTTCTTC. Its translation is CASSLMMTGGTNEQFF.

V is TRBV6-5 and J is TRBJ2-7, with D possibly matching TRBD2 (5 bases). This CDR3 comprises 16 residues. Germline loops: CDR1 MNHEY, CDR2 SVGAGI. V was cut by 4 bases and J by 0 bases, with 16 bases left in between. The CDR3 region is CASSWEAVTPSYEQYF. In nucleotides, the CDR3 is TGTGCCAGCAGTTGGGAAGCGGTTACACCCTCCTACGAGCAGTACTTC.

The rearrangement links TRBV4-2 to TRBJ2-3; 10 bases are a match to TRBD2. The CDR3 has 15 amino acids. CDR1 is LGHNA and CDR2 is YNFKEQ in the germline V gene. The ends lost 4 bases at V and 5 bases at J; junction bases unmatched: 6. The CDR3 loop is CASSRSGGAEDTQYF. The CDR3 nucleotides read TGTGCCAGCAGCCGCAGCGGGGGGGCTGAAGATACGCAGTATTTT.

The V gene is TRBV6-1, the J gene TRBJ1-3; a possible D gene is TRBD1 (6 bases). The germline V gene has CDR1 MNHNS and CDR2 SASEGT. V was pared by 5 bases and J by 1 base, with 18 bases between. The CDR3 totals 17 residues. DNA of the CDR3: TGTGCCAGCAGTCTTCTACAGGGATCGCTTTCTGGAAACACCATATATTTT. Amino acids: CASSLLQGSLSGNTIYF.

The chain employs TRBV29-1 and TRBJ2-3; 7 bases agree with TRBD2. The V and J ends lost 3 bases and 4 bases, in that order; junction bases with no gene match: 7. Germline V gives CDR1 SQVTM, CDR2 ANQGSEA. The length of the CDR3 is 14 residues. CDR3 nucleotide sequence: TGCAGCGTTGACCCCAGCGGGATGGCAGATACGCAGTATTTT. Translated: CSVDPSGMADTQYF.

The CDR3 protein is CSARGGNRANQPQHF. The CDR3 region has the DNA TGCAGTGCTAGAGGAGGCAACAGAGCTAATCAGCCCCAGCATTTT. The V and J genes are TRBV20-1 and TRBJ1-5; D is ambiguous. CDR1 and CDR2 (germline): DFQATT, SNEGSKA (reference sequence). The CDR3 loop spans 15 amino acids. V lost 1 base and J lost 4, with 14 bases in between.

This clonotype has a handful of counts. The chain joins TRBV28 to TRBJ2-5, with D possibly TRBD1 on 6 matching bases. Germline V gives CDR1 MDHEN, CDR2 SYDVKM. V lost 3 bases and J 4 bases, leaving 18 bases between the germline ends. This CDR3 comprises 16 residues. CDR3 region: CASSFPTGFRAETQYF. For the CDR3, the DNA is TGTGCCAGCAGTTTCCCTACAGGGTTTCGGGCAGAGACCCAGTACTTC. The entire variable domain, with the rest obtained from reference TRBV28 and TRBJ2-5, is as follows: DVKVTQSSRYLVKRTGEKVFLECVQDMDHENMFWYRQDPGLGLRLIYFSYDVKMKEKGDIPEGYSVSREKKERFSLILESASTNQTSMYLCASSFPTGFRAETQYFGPGTRLLVL.

Concerning this clonotype itself: A much more abundant neighbour one base away suggests this may be a read error. CDR3 DNA sequence: TGTGCCAGCAGCTTTGGGAGCGGGATAACTCACAATGAGCAGTTCTTC. Amino acid sequence: CASSFGSGITHNEQFF. J is TRBJ2-1 and V is TRBV7-9; TRBD2 matches at 7 bases. CDR1 SEHNR and CDR2 FQNEAQ come from the germline V gene (reference sequence). Trimming cost V 3 bases and J 5 bases; bases outside gene matches: 10. The CDR3 runs to 16 residues. Using reference TRBV7-9 and TRBJ2-1 for the parts outside the CDR3, the full variable domain is DTGVSQNPRHKITKRGQNVTFRCDPISEHNRLYWYRQTLGQGPEFLTYFQNEAQLEKSRLLSDRFSAERPKGSFSTLEIQRTEQGDSAMYLCASSFGSGITHNEQFFGPGTRLTVL.